Below, 7 T cell receptor beta chains from the same sample are listed, as sequenced in a study of response to subunit inactivated influenza vaccine. TCRdb reanalysed the RT-PCR reads using MiXCR and keeps one entry per CDR3 protein. The sample carries over 450,000 distinct CDR3 sequences, roughly 13% recorded once. The material was PBMCs from blood, obtained roughly 47 days after vaccination. All receptors come from a man aged 45 to 65 who received an inactivated influenza vaccine.

This clonotype was detected a few times. CDR3 amino acids: CASSPTVSYEQYF. CDR3 coding DNA: TGTGCCAGCAGCCCGACGGTTTCCTACGAGCAGTACTTC. This sequence joins TRBV12-3 or TRBV12-4 and TRBJ2-7; D is unresolved. CDR3 length: 13 residues. V was trimmed by 6 bases and J by 1 base, leaving 10 bases between them.

The gene calls are TRBV5-6 and TRBJ2-1, with 8 bases matching TRBD1. Per the germline V gene, CDR1 is SGHDT and CDR2 is YYEEEE. J gave up 13 bases and V 3 bases, and 3 bases lay outside the gene matches. CDR3 size: 11 residues. The CDR3 sequence is CASSSDRAQFF. The CDR3 bases are TGTGCCAGCAGCTCGGACAGGGCACAGTTCTTC.

In DNA, the CDR3 is TGTGCCAGCAGTTTAATTGGTCGGGGGGCGATCACCGGGGAGCTGTTTTTT. Its protein product is CASSLIGRGAITGELFF. The chain couples TRBV28 to TRBJ2-2, with D perhaps matching TRBD2 (7 bases). There are 17 residues in the CDR3. Looked up from germline, CDR1 is MDHEN and CDR2 is SYDVKM. Trimming took off 2 bases at V and 4 bases at J, with 17 bases between the two ends.

This CDR3 reads CASTPWGSGNTIYF. CDR3 bases: TGTGCCAGCACTCCCTGGGGTTCTGGAAACACCATATATTTT. This chain links TRBV12-3 or TRBV12-4 with TRBJ1-3; no clear D. V dropped 7 bases and J dropped 1 base, with 11 bases sitting between them. The CDR3 contains 14 residues.

This clonotype was seen at least ten times. The chain uses TRBV12-3 or TRBV12-4 and TRBJ2-7; 8 bases are shared with TRBD1. The CDR3 runs 16 residues. V gave up 5 bases and J gave up 3 bases; unmatched junction bases: 12. The CDR3 nucleotides are TGTGCCAGCAGTCCTTCACGGTCGGACAGGGTCTACGAGCAGTACTTC. This translates into CASSPSRSDRVYEQYF.

The chain couples TRBV28 to TRBJ2-2; 11 bases line up with TRBD1. The CDR3 has 16 residues. The V gene's germline CDR1 is MDHEN and CDR2 SYDVKM. V shed 1 base, J shed 6 bases, and the junction held 4 bases outside the gene matches. CDR3 sequence (DNA): TGTGCCAGCAGTTTATTACCGGGACAGGGGGCCGGGGAGCTGTTTTTT. Translating it yields CASSLLPGQGAGELFF.

This clonotype was detected only a few times. The rearrangement uses TRBV7-2 and TRBJ2-2; D ambiguous. Germline V lookup: CDR1 SGHTA, CDR2 FQGNSA. V was clipped by 0 bases and J by 7 bases, with 9 bases between them. This CDR3 region has 14 residues. The CDR3 protein is CASSLAWVSGELFF. In DNA, the CDR3 is TGTGCCAGCAGCTTAGCCTGGGTGAGCGGGGAGCTGTTTTTT.